This TCR beta chain was sequenced in a study of cytomegalovirus exposure and HLA in healthy donors. Study-wide findings and caveats: Reportedly, TCR beta sequences accurately predicted HLA-A and HLA-B alleles in most subjects. Several of the most significant clusters were apparently associated with common viral pathogens in a later analysis. About 87% or about 30% of the time was how often most TCR beta V segments were productive, according to an earlier analysis. Later work found most CMV-associated TCR beta chains apparently HLA-restricted.

The CDR3 covers 15 residues. Germline loops: CDR1 MGHRA, CDR2 YSYEKL. The PCR made use of 60 Vbeta and 13 Jbeta primers. TCRdb keeps only in-frame clones here, not all; method: immunoSEQ multiplex PCR. There are roughly 100,000 clones in the sample; 83% occur only once, and 2.5% to 3% lies in the top ten. As regards this clone: What it binds is not known.

The material sequenced was PBMCs. The receptor was isolated from a man aged 35-49 years in good health and CMV-seronegative. The chain combines TRBV4-1 with TRBJ2-5, with TRBD1 matching 8 bases. The J call is uncertain, as TRBJ2-7 better fits the DNA end. Here the CDR3 DNA reads TGCGCCAGCAGCCAAGAGCTAACAGGGGGCTACGAGCAGTACTTC. Amino acid sequence: CASSQELTGGYEQYF.